This T cell receptor (beta chain) came from a study of T cells in Graves' hyperthyroidism and ophthalmopathy. Trimming removed 7 bases from V and 1 base from J, with 14 bases in between. Germline CDR1 is SGHTS and CDR2 is YDEGEE. The CDR3 runs to 14 residues. Study-wide findings and caveats: Within blood appeared most thyroid clonotypes that had expanded above 0.001.

The investigators amplified TCR beta CDR3 regions from RNA transcripts. The TCR CDR3 first-round RT-PCR relied on the HTBI primer set. TCRdb redid the calling of the multiplex PCR reads with MiXCR, one entry per CDR3 protein. The sample carries 500,000 to 650,000 distinct CDR3 sequences, approximately 49% recorded once. This clonotype was counted many times. Its antigen is unidentified. The V gene is TRBV5-8, the J gene TRBJ2-5; either TRBD1 or TRBD2 may supply D (5 bases each). The receptor's source is an adult woman with Graves' disease, either hyperthyroidism or ophthalmopathy (not recorded which). Sequences were obtained from peripheral blood or thyroid tissue (not recorded which). As DNA, the CDR3 is TGTGCCAGCTGGGGACGGACTCCCCAAGAGACCCAGTACTTC. Protein: CASWGRTPQETQYF.